The next 24 T cell receptor beta chains were all read from a single sample in a study of blood T cell repertoires in COVID-19. The data were produced by immunoSEQ multiplex PCR, yet TCRdb's version contains in-frame clones alone and is incomplete. Of 160,000 or so clones listed, roughly four fifths are singletons. Sequenced: peripheral blood. The receptor set was obtained from an older man who had recovered from COVID-19.

V usage is TRBV5-1 and J usage is TRBJ2-5, with 10 bases lining up with TRBD2. The V and J ends lost 4 bases and 3 bases, in that order; junction bases with no gene match: 6. The germline CDR1 and CDR2 sequences are SGHRS and YFSETQ. This CDR3 has 15 amino acids. CDR3 amino acids: CASSDVAGGKETQYF. For the CDR3, the DNA is TGCGCCAGCAGCGATGTAGCGGGAGGAAAAGAGACCCAGTACTTC.

This chain uses TRBV7-2 with TRBJ2-6, with D possibly being TRBD1 (5 bases). Germline CDR1 reads SGHTA; CDR2 reads FQGNSA. The V end lost 1 base, the J end lost 3 bases, and 13 bases lay between the germline ends. The CDR3 covers 17 residues. In DNA, the CDR3 is TGTGCCAGCAGCTTAGTCGGCACAGGTGGTGGGGCCAACGTCCTGACTTTC. This sequence encodes CASSLVGTGGGANVLTF.

The gene calls are TRBV11-2 and TRBJ2-5; weak D call: TRBD2 (5 bases). Germline V lookup: CDR1 SGHAT, CDR2 FQNNGV. This CDR3 region has 11 residues. Trimming removed 6 bases at V and 12 bases at J, with 14 bases between. This CDR3 reads CASSVEGVEYF. The CDR3 DNA reads as TGTGCCAGCAGTGTAGAGGGAGTAGAGTACTTC.

A note on this clone: Its ends do not fully match the called genes, so a read error is possible. This sequence joins TRBV2 and TRBJ2-5; 9 bases fit TRBD1. Per the germline V gene, CDR1 is SNHLY and CDR2 is FYNNEI. The CDR3 is 12 amino acids. CDR3 in DNA: TGTGCCAGTAGTGGACAGGGGGAGACCCAGTACTTC. Its translation is CASSGQGETQYF.

This chain connects TRBV5-5 to TRBJ2-3; 10 bases agree with TRBD2. Germline V gene data show CDR1 as SGHKS and CDR2 as YYEKEE (reference sequence). CDR3 length equals 15 residues. Trimming took 0 bases from V and 4 from J; bases not matched to a gene: 2. The chain's CDR3 is CASSLVLAGADTQYF. DNA for the CDR3: TGTGCCAGCAGCTTGGTGCTAGCGGGAGCAGATACGCAGTATTTT.

This clone was picked up a small number of times. This rearrangement joins TRBV11-2 to TRBJ2-1; 8 bases agree with TRBD2. CDR3 length: 16 amino acids. The V segment lost 5 bases and the J segment 4 bases; nucleotides outside the gene matches: 10. Per germline, CDR1 SGHAT and CDR2 FQNNGV. The CDR3 DNA follows: TGTGCCAGCAGCCCCCGAGGGACTAGAGGGTACAATGAGCAGTTCTTC. Its translation: CASSPRGTRGYNEQFF.

This clone was detected only once. The CDR3 sequence: CATSRGRQGDTEAFF. As DNA, the CDR3 is TGTGCCACCAGCAGAGGTAGACAGGGAGACACTGAAGCTTTCTTT. The chain recombines TRBV15 with TRBJ1-1, with 7 nucleotides matching TRBD1. With 1 base clipped from V and 3 bases from J, the junction kept 5 bases outside the gene matches. Germline V lookup: CDR1 LNHNV, CDR2 YYDKDF (reference sequence). The CDR3 has 15 amino acids.

The chain is built from TRBV10-2 and TRBJ2-7, with 9 bases that match TRBD2. Trimming at V came to 1 base and at J to 7 bases, leaving 8 bases not matched to a gene. Germline CDR1 WSHSY, CDR2 SAAADI. The CDR3 is 15 residues long. The CDR3 DNA follows: TGCGCCAGCAGTGAGTTAGCGGGAGCGCCGCGGGAGCAGTACTTC. Amino acid sequence: CASSELAGAPREQYF.

The chain combines TRBV7-6 with TRBJ2-1; the D gene is possibly TRBD2 (6 bases). In germline, CDR1 is SGHVS, CDR2 FNYEAQ. This CDR3 contains 14 residues. V dropped 1 base and J dropped 2 bases, with 6 bases sitting between them. This CDR3 is CASSLGGTYNEQFF. The CDR3, as DNA: TGTGCCAGCAGCTTAGGCGGGACCTACAATGAGCAGTTCTTC.

V gene TRBV6-2 or TRBV6-3 combines with J gene TRBJ2-5, with D possibly matching TRBD1 (6 bases). The CDR3 sequence is 13 residues long. Deletions cut 4 bases from V and 6 bases from J, with 12 bases between. The germline V gene encodes CDR1 MNHEY and CDR2 SVGEGT. The CDR3 reads CASSSQGWQTQYF. The CDR3 DNA is TGTGCCAGCAGTTCGCAGGGGTGGCAGACCCAGTACTTC.

This clone was seen only a few times. V gene TRBV5-1 combines with J gene TRBJ1-4; no clear D. CDR3 size: 14 residues. Trimming took off 4 bases at V and 8 bases at J, with 15 bases between the two ends. CDR1 and CDR2 (germline): SGHRS, YFSETQ. CDR3 residues: CASSQTGSSEKLFF. In nucleotides, the CDR3 is TGCGCCAGCAGCCAGACCGGGTCCTCGGAAAAACTGTTTTTT.

The J gene is TRBJ2-1, the V gene TRBV19; 8 nucleotides line up with TRBD2. The germline CDR1 and CDR2 sequences are LNHDA and SQIVND (reference sequence). The CDR3 length is 14 residues. J lost 9 bases, V lost 7 bases, and 11 bases had no gene match. CDR3 in amino acids: CASKGTRSVSEQFF. CDR3 nucleotide sequence: TGTGCCAGTAAGGGGACTAGAAGTGTTAGTGAGCAGTTCTTC.

The genes are TRBV3-1 (or the pseudogene TRBV3-2) and TRBJ2-7, with D maybe TRBD2 (6 bases). Trimming stripped 4 bases from V and 6 bases from J, with 16 bases between. The CDR3 runs 14 residues. CDR1 is LGHDT, CDR2 YNNKEL, per germline (reference sequence). As DNA, the CDR3 is TGTGCCAGCAGCCCGGGACTCTTCATCGGCGAGCAGTACTTC. This encodes CASSPGLFIGEQYF.

This rearrangement joins TRBV2 to TRBJ1-6; 11 bases match TRBD1. This CDR3 comprises 15 residues. Germline values: CDR1 SNHLY, CDR2 FYNNEI. Unmatched junction bases numbered 8, after V lost 6 bases and J lost 10 bases. CDR3 coding DNA: TGTGCCAGCAGCAAGGACAGGGGGCGGGGGTCACCCCTCCACTTT. Amino acid sequence: CASSKDRGRGSPLHF.

The genes are TRBV7-2 and TRBJ2-1, with 14 bases matching TRBD2. This CDR3 is built from 17 residues. Germline V gene sequence: CDR1 SGHTA, CDR2 FQGNSA. J gave up 7 bases and V 0 bases, and 5 bases lay outside the gene matches. CDR3 nucleotides: TGTGCCAGCAGCTTAGCGCTAGGGACTAGCGGGAGTAATGAGCAGTTCTTC. This translates into CASSLALGTSGSNEQFF.

The chain carries TRBV24-1 and TRBJ2-1; 8 bases align to TRBD2. CDR1 and CDR2 from the germline V gene are KGHDR and SFDVKD. There are 12 residues in the CDR3. The ends lost 3 bases at V and 14 bases at J; junction bases unmatched: 5. CDR3: CATSDTGTRKFF. The CDR3 nucleotides are TGTGCCACCAGTGATACCGGGACTAGGAAGTTCTTC.

The V and J genes are TRBV7-2 and TRBJ1-3; TRBD1 agrees at 12 bases. Germline CDR1 reads SGHTA; CDR2 reads FQGNSA. The CDR3 sequence is 18 residues long. V was clipped by 1 base and J by 3 bases; unmatched bases: 7. CDR3 in amino acids: CASSLVGTGGAGGNTIYF. The CDR3 coding sequence is TGTGCCAGCAGCTTAGTTGGGACAGGGGGCGCCGGTGGAAACACCATATATTTT.

The CDR3 sequence: CASSLWTSGTGELFF. In DNA form, the CDR3 reads TGTGCCAGCAGTTTATGGACTAGCGGGACCGGGGAGCTGTTTTTT. The V call is TRBV27, the J call TRBJ2-2; TRBD2 matches 11 bases. This CDR3 contains 15 residues. CDR1 MNHEY and CDR2 SMNVEV come from the germline V gene (reference sequence). V lost 1 base, J lost 5 bases, and 0 bases stayed unmatched.

The chain uses TRBV19 and TRBJ2-3, with D possibly matching TRBD1 (5 bases). Trimming took 5 bases from V and 1 from J, leaving 7 bases between them. This CDR3 has 13 residues. Per the germline V gene, CDR1 is LNHDA and CDR2 is SQIVND (reference sequence). The DNA for the CDR3 is TGTGCCAGTAGTGCGACAGGCACAGATACGCAGTATTTT. It codes for CASSATGTDTQYF.

The genes are TRBV4-1 and TRBJ1-1; 9 nucleotides match TRBD1. The CDR3 is made up of 15 amino acids. Germline values: CDR1 MGHRA, CDR2 YSYEKL. V lost 4 bases, J lost 5 bases, and 8 bases stayed unmatched. The CDR3 here is CASSRTGAETTEAFF. CDR3 coding DNA: TGCGCCAGCAGCCGGACAGGGGCTGAAACTACTGAAGCTTTCTTT.

This clone was seen a few times. CDR3 amino acids: CASSMASDRSKMNSGNTIYF. Here the CDR3 DNA reads TGTGCCAGTAGTATGGCGAGCGACAGGAGCAAGATGAACTCTGGAAACACCATATATTTT. The V call is TRBV19, the J call TRBJ1-3; D perhaps matches TRBD1 (6 bases). Germline CDR1 reads LNHDA; CDR2 reads SQIVND (reference sequence). The CDR3 sequence is 20 residues long. The ends were cut back, 3 bases at V and 0 bases at J, with 24 bases in the middle.

The sample holds one count of this clone. This chain uses TRBV18 with TRBJ1-2, with 7 bases fitting TRBD1. Germline V CDR1 and CDR2: KGHSH, LQKENI. V lost 3 bases, J lost 1 base, and 5 bases stayed unmatched. The CDR3 length is 15 residues. In nucleotides, the CDR3 is TGTGCCAGCTCACCCGACAGGGATGTTAACTATGGCTACACCTTC. This encodes CASSPDRDVNYGYTF.

This rearrangement joins TRBV27 to TRBJ2-7; maybe TRBD1 (6 bases). The CDR3 length is 11 residues. From germline, CDR1 is MNHEY and CDR2 SMNVEV (reference sequence). V gave up 8 bases and J gave up 8 bases, with 13 bases separating them. Here the CDR3 reads CASGTGYQQYF. As DNA, the CDR3 is TGTGCCAGCGGAACAGGGTATCAGCAGTACTTC.

V gene TRBV7-9 combines with J gene TRBJ2-1; 8 bases agree with TRBD1. V was pared by 5 bases and J by 2 bases, with 8 bases of the junction left unmatched. The CDR3 sequence is 16 residues long. From germline, CDR1 is SEHNR and CDR2 FQNEAQ (reference sequence). The CDR3 DNA is TGTGCCAGCAGCGGAGGGGACAGGTCTGCCTACAATGAGCAGTTCTTC. Its translation: CASSGGDRSAYNEQFF.